The T cell receptor beta chain under discussion was sequenced for a study of post-analysis software for immune sequencing data. V was trimmed by 3 bases and J by 0 bases, leaving 6 bases between them. This CDR3 is built from 13 residues. The germline CDR1 and CDR2 sequences are SQVTM and ANQGSEA. Incorporated into the TCR beta cDNA libraries were unique molecular identifiers, which served to reduce PCR and sequencing biases. TCRdb recomputed calls from the PCR reads with MiXCR, one row per CDR3 protein. The repertoire has some 700,000 distinct CDR3 sequences, approximately 60% of them found once; the top ten carry approximately 11%. Turning to this clonotype: Its antigen is not identified.

Study findings and constraints: A few TRBV segments occurring more often in patients than controls included TRBV5-6, TRBV5-1 and TRBV20-1.

The chain is built from TRBV29-1 and TRBJ2-1; no definite D call. The source material was blood. The sequence came from a girl aged 2 to 9 with multiple sclerosis. CDR3 in DNA: TGCAGCGTTGACAAGGGCTCCTACAATGAGCAGTTCTTC. It encodes CSVDKGSYNEQFF.